The 24 T cell receptor beta chains listed next were all sequenced from one sample in a study of regulatory and conventional T cells in breast cancer. A single record per CDR3 protein comes from TCRdb applying MiXCR to the PCR reads. This table has about 16,000 distinct CDR3 sequences, approximately 35% appearing once. Sequenced: conventional T cells from blood. The source is a female donor in good health.

This chain joins TRBV2 and TRBJ2-5; maybe TRBD2 (7 bases). Between the trimmed V and J ends, which lost 6 bases and 2 bases, there was a span of 13 bases. The CDR3 has 14 residues. Germline V CDR1 and CDR2: SNHLY, FYNNEI. The CDR3 sequence: CASRGGPRQETQYF. The CDR3 DNA is TGTGCCAGCAGGGGGGGGCCGAGGCAAGAGACCCAGTACTTC.

The chain employs TRBV5-1 and TRBJ2-7; the D gene is possibly TRBD1 (6 bases). The germline CDR1 and CDR2 sequences are SGHRS and YFSETQ. The germline V and J ends were trimmed by 1 base and 5 bases, with 13 bases remaining between them. This CDR3 spans 14 amino acids. As DNA, the CDR3 is TGCGCCAGCAGCTTGCCCCCAGGGGCCCACGAGCAGTACTTC. Its translation: CASSLPPGAHEQYF.

This clonotype is judged medium-sized. V is TRBV6-1 and J is TRBJ1-5; no clear D gene. Germline V gene lookup returns CDR1 MNHNS and CDR2 SASEGT. The V and J ends lost 7 bases and 6 bases respectively, with 13 bases between them. The CDR3 extends over 13 amino acids. CDR3 nucleotide sequence: TGTGCCAGCATCCGGGCACCGGGTCAGCCCCAGCATTTT. This encodes CASIRAPGQPQHF.

The rearrangement joins TRBV19 to TRBJ1-5; D not resolved. Per germline, CDR1 LNHDA and CDR2 SQIVND (reference sequence). V shed 0 bases and J shed 5 bases, with 17 bases lying between them. The CDR3 sequence is 17 residues long. The CDR3 protein is CASSIDLSKPWDQPQHF. The CDR3 DNA is TGTGCCAGTAGTATAGATCTATCGAAACCCTGGGATCAGCCCCAGCATTTT.

This clonotype was picked up a small number of times. The V call is TRBV28, the J call TRBJ2-7, with D maybe TRBD2 (6 bases). The germline V and J ends were trimmed by 2 bases and 2 bases, with 10 bases remaining between them. This CDR3 contains 14 residues. CDR1 and CDR2 (germline): MDHEN, SYDVKM. CDR3 DNA: TGTGCCAGCAGTTTAGTAGCGGACGCCTACGAGCAGTACTTC. This translates into CASSLVADAYEQYF.

The CDR3 reads CASSYSKGSSYNEQFF. CDR3 DNA: TGTGCCAGCAGTTACTCGAAGGGGAGCTCCTACAATGAGCAGTTCTTC. The chain couples TRBV6-5 to TRBJ2-1; perhaps D is TRBD1 or TRBD2 (5 bases each). In germline, CDR1 is MNHEY, CDR2 SVGAGI. The V and J ends lost 0 bases and 0 bases respectively, with 9 bases between them. This CDR3 comprises 16 residues.

This clonotype was detected only a few times. The rearrangement joins TRBV12-3 or TRBV12-4 to TRBJ2-5; TRBD1 matches 8 bases. Unmatched junction bases numbered 11, after V lost 6 bases and J lost 5 bases. The CDR3 is 15 residues long. The CDR3 bases are TGTGCCAGCAGCCCTGACAGGGGATTTACGGAGACCCAGTACTTC. This encodes CASSPDRGFTETQYF.

A remark on this clonotype: No conserved phenylalanine or tryptophan is present at the end of the CDR3, so a read error is the likely explanation. The CDR3 protein is CASSQKTRAYQETQYL. The CDR3 DNA follows: TGCGCCAGCAGCCAAAAGACTAGAGCGTATCAAGAGACCCAGTACCTC. V and J are TRBV4-1 and TRBJ2-5, with D tentatively TRBD2 (6 bases). Germline V CDR1 and CDR2: MGHRA, YSYEKL. V gave up 2 bases and J gave up 2 bases, with 15 bases separating them. This CDR3 contains 16 residues.

This clonotype was counted a few times. The chain employs TRBV2 and TRBJ2-2; the D is unclear. The CDR3 consists of 15 residues. V lost 2 bases and J 4 bases, leaving 11 bases between the germline ends. Germline assignment: CDR1 SNHLY and CDR2 FYNNEI. The CDR3 reads CASSERQAATGELFF. DNA of the CDR3: TGTGCCAGCAGTGAACGGCAGGCGGCCACCGGGGAGCTGTTTTTT.

This clonotype was counted between two and nine times. The gene calls are TRBV6-2 or TRBV6-3 and TRBJ1-2; 9 bases agree with TRBD1. Looked up from germline, CDR1 is MNHEY and CDR2 is SVGEGT. There are 14 residues in the CDR3. The J segment lost 7 bases and the V segment lost 6 bases, leaving 9 bases of the junction unmatched. In nucleotides, the CDR3 is TGTGCCAGCAGACGGACAGGGGCAGAACTTGGCTACACCTTC. It yields the protein CASRRTGAELGYTF.

This clonotype was picked up a small number of times. J is TRBJ2-5 and V is TRBV7-2; possible D gene TRBD1, 6 bases. Trimming took 2 bases from V and 5 from J, leaving 12 bases between them. Germline V gives CDR1 SGHTA, CDR2 FQGNSA. This CDR3 region has 14 residues. The CDR3 here is CASSLRGWGETQYF. Written as DNA, the CDR3 is TGTGCCAGCAGCTTAAGGGGGTGGGGCGAGACCCAGTACTTC.

In its sample, this clonotype was seen a few times. The rearrangement links TRBV7-2 to TRBJ2-5, with 12 bases matching TRBD1. The CDR3 has 18 amino acids. Trimming removed 0 bases from V and 5 bases from J; junction bases left unmatched: 10. Germline V gene lookup returns CDR1 SGHTA and CDR2 FQGNSA. The CDR3 protein is CASSLAPIWDRGRETQYF. CDR3 coding DNA: TGTGCCAGCAGCTTAGCCCCCATTTGGGACAGGGGGCGCGAGACCCAGTACTTC. Combining the CDR3 with reference TRBV7-2 and TRBJ2-5 gives the whole variable domain GAGVSQSPSNKVTEKGKDVELRCDPISGHTALYWYRQSLGQGLEFLIYFQGNSAPDKSGLPSDRFSAERTGGSVSTLTIQRTQQEDSAVYLCASSLAPIWDRGRETQYFGPGTRLLVL.

The chain combines TRBV7-7 with TRBJ2-2; 7 bases map to TRBD2. The CDR3 covers 14 residues. Germline assignment: CDR1 SSHAT and CDR2 FNYEAQ (reference sequence). V was pared by 1 base and J by 6 bases, with 2 bases of the junction left unmatched. Here the CDR3 reads CASSLDAGAGELFF. DNA of the CDR3: TGTGCCAGCAGCTTAGACGCGGGGGCCGGGGAGCTGTTTTTT.

This chain connects TRBV7-2 to TRBJ2-1; the D call may be TRBD1 or TRBD2 (6 bases each). Trimming stripped 5 bases from V and 4 bases from J, with 15 bases between. The CDR3 length is 15 residues. In germline, CDR1 is SGHTA, CDR2 FQGNSA. The CDR3 protein is CASSHRLGGYNEQFF. The CDR3 DNA reads TGTGCCAGCAGCCACCGACTAGGGGGGTACAATGAGCAGTTCTTC.

In its sample, this clonotype was seen a few times. The chain uses TRBV12-3 or TRBV12-4 and TRBJ2-3; 14 bases match TRBD2. The CDR3 covers 15 residues. The V segment lost 1 base and the J segment 7 bases; nucleotides outside the gene matches: 1. The CDR3 bases are TGTGCCAGCAGTTTAGGGACTAGCGGGAGGTATACGCAGTATTTT. The encoded protein is CASSLGTSGRYTQYF.

This clonotype was detected a few times. The V and J genes are TRBV6-6 and TRBJ2-1; D is undetermined. This CDR3 comprises 16 residues. Germline lookup yields CDR1 MNHNY and CDR2 SVGAGI (reference sequence). V lost 7 bases and J 0 bases, leaving 16 bases between the germline ends. This chain's CDR3 is CASKESGARSYNEQFF. CDR3 DNA sequence: TGTGCCAGCAAGGAGTCGGGCGCACGCTCCTACAATGAGCAGTTCTTC.

This clonotype was seen only a few times. This chain uses TRBV10-2 with TRBJ2-7, with 11 positions matching TRBD2. The germline V gene encodes CDR1 WSHSY and CDR2 SAAADI. Trimming cost V 5 bases and J 3 bases; bases outside gene matches: 3. CDR3 size: 14 residues. CDR3 coding DNA: TGCGCCAGCAGTACTAGCGGGAGTCTCTACGAGCAGTACTTC. Translation: CASSTSGSLYEQYF.

Concerning this clonotype: Because it lacks the conserved phenylalanine or tryptophan at the end, this CDR3 is likely a read error. The chain couples TRBV7-9 to TRBJ1-1, with D hard to call. Germline lookup yields CDR1 SEHNR and CDR2 FQNEAQ (reference sequence). Trimming stripped 5 bases from V and 2 bases from J, with 15 bases between. This CDR3 has 15 residues. CDR3 in DNA: TGTGCCAGCAGCACGTCACCAAATAAAAACACTGAAGCTTTCTCT. Encoded protein: CASSTSPNKNTEAFS.

With respect to this clonotype: At one end the junction does not follow the germline gene, possibly because of a read error. V usage is TRBV5-1 and J usage is TRBJ1-2; D possibly corresponds to TRBD1 (5 bases). CDR1 is SGHRS and CDR2 is YFSETQ in the germline V gene. The CDR3 is made up of 12 amino acids. CDR3 DNA sequence: TGCGCCAGCAGCTTCGACAGCTATGACTACACCTTC. It specifies CASSFDSYDYTF.

This clonotype was seen repeatedly, ten times or more. The chain joins TRBV5-1 to TRBJ1-4, with 7 bases identical to TRBD1. Germline values: CDR1 SGHRS, CDR2 YFSETQ. This CDR3 contains 15 residues. Unmatched junction bases numbered 7, after V lost 1 base and J lost 7 bases. CDR3 DNA: TGCGCCAGCAGCTTGACAGGGGAAGCCGGTGAAAAACTGTTTTTT. It encodes CASSLTGEAGEKLFF.

The chain carries TRBV20-1 and TRBJ2-1; D remains unclear. CDR3 length: 12 amino acids. Germline V gene sequence: CDR1 DFQATT, CDR2 SNEGSKA (reference sequence). V was clipped by 3 bases and J by 7 bases, with 10 bases between them. The CDR3 loop reads CSASFGRNEQFF. The CDR3 DNA follows: TGCAGTGCTAGTTTCGGACGTAATGAGCAGTTCTTC.

The rearrangement links TRBV18 to TRBJ2-3, with TRBD1 matching over 7 bases. The germline gives CDR1 KGHSH, CDR2 LQKENI. The CDR3 consists of 15 residues. V gave up 3 bases and J gave up 2 bases; unmatched junction bases: 5. The CDR3 loop is CASSPRQGPTDTQYF. The CDR3 DNA reads as TGTGCCAGCTCACCCAGACAGGGCCCCACAGATACGCAGTATTTT.

By proportion, this clonotype is medium-sized. The chain uses TRBV7-2 and TRBJ2-3, with D unclear. Germline V CDR1 and CDR2: SGHTA, FQGNSA. V was clipped by 0 bases and J by 8 bases, with 9 bases between them. The length of the CDR3 is 13 residues. In DNA form, the CDR3 reads TGTGCCAGCAGCTTAGCGCACTCGGGTACGCAGTATTTT. Its protein product is CASSLAHSGTQYF.

This clonotype was detected ten times or more. This sequence joins TRBV7-2 and TRBJ1-1; 7 positions match TRBD1. Germline loops: CDR1 SGHTA, CDR2 FQGNSA. Trimming removed 1 base from V and 1 base from J; junction bases left unmatched: 9. This CDR3 spans 17 amino acids. CDR3 in amino acids: CASSLVTWTGWNTEAFF. In DNA, the CDR3 is TGTGCCAGCAGCTTAGTTACCTGGACAGGATGGAACACTGAAGCTTTCTTT. The complete variable domain, with remaining parts taken from reference TRBV7-2 and TRBJ1-1, reads GAGVSQSPSNKVTEKGKDVELRCDPISGHTALYWYRQSLGQGLEFLIYFQGNSAPDKSGLPSDRFSAERTGGSVSTLTIQRTQQEDSAVYLCASSLVTWTGWNTEAFFGQGTRLTVV.